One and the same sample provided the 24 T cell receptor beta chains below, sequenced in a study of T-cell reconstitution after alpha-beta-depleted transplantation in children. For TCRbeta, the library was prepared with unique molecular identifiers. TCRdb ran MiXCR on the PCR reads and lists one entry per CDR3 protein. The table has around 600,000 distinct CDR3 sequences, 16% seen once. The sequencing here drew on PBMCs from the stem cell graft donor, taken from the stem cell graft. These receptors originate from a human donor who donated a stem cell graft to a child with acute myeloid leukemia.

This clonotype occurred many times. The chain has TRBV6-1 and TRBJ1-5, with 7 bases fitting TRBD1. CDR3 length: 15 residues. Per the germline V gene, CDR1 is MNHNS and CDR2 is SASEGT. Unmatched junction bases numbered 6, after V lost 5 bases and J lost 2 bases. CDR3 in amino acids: CASSPDRRGNQPQHF. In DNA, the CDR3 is TGTGCCAGCAGTCCGGACAGGAGGGGCAATCAGCCCCAGCATTTT.

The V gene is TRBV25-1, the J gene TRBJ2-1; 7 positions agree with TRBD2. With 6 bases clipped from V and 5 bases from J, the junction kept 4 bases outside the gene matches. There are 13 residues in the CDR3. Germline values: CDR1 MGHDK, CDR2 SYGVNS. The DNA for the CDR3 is TGTGCCAGCAGCACCCTAGCGGACAATGAGCAGTTCTTC. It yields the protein CASSTLADNEQFF.

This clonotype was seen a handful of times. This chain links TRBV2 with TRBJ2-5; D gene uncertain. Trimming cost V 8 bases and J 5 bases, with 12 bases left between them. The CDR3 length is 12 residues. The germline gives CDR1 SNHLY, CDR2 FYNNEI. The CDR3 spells CASGGVRETQYF. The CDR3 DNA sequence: TGTGCCAGCGGCGGCGTCCGTGAGACCCAGTACTTC.

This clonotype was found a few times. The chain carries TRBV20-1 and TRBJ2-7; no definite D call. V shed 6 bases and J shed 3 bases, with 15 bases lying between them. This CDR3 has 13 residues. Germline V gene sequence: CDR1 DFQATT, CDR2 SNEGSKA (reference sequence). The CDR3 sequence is CSASQAPGYEQYV. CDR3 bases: TGCAGTGCGAGCCAGGCCCCTGGCTACGAGCAGTACGTC.

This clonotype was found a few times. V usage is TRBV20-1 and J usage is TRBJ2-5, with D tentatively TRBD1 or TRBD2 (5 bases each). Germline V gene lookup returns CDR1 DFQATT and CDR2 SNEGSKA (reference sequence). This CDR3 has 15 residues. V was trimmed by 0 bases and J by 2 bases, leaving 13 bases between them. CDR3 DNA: TGCAGTGCTAGAGATGGTGGGGACGCGCAAGAGACCCAGTACTTC. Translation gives CSARDGGDAQETQYF.

CDR3 in DNA: TGTGCCACCGGGACAGGTCGATACAATGAGCAGTTCTTC. This gives the protein CATGTGRYNEQFF. The V and J genes are TRBV7-9 and TRBJ2-1, with 8 bases that match TRBD1. CDR3 length equals 13 residues. Germline CDR1 is SEHNR and CDR2 is FQNEAQ (reference sequence). Losses at the gene ends were 10 bases for V and 4 bases for J; bases not matched to a gene: 6.

CDR3 in amino acids: CASSLNTANTEAFF. As DNA, the CDR3 is TGTGCCAGCTCACTTAATACAGCGAACACTGAAGCTTTCTTT. The gene calls are TRBV18 and TRBJ1-1, with D uncertain. V lost 4 bases to trimming and J lost 1 base, with 10 bases between them. Germline V gene sequence: CDR1 KGHSH, CDR2 LQKENI. This CDR3 is 14 amino acids long.

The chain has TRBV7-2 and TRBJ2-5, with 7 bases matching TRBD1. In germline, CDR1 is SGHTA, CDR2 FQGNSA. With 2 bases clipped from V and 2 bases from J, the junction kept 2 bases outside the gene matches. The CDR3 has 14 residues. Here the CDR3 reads CASSLSTGQETQYF. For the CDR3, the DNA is TGTGCCAGCAGCTTATCGACAGGGCAAGAGACCCAGTACTTC.

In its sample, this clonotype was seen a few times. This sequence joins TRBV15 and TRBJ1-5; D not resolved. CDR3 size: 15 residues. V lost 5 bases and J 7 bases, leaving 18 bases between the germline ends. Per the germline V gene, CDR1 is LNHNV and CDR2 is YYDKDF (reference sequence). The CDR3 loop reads CATSHGKGTLQPQHF. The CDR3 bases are TGTGCCACCAGCCACGGGAAGGGAACTTTACAGCCCCAGCATTTT.

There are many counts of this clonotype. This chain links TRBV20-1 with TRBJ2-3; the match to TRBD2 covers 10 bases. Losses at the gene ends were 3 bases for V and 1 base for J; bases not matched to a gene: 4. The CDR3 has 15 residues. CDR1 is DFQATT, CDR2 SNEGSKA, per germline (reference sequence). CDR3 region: CSASQAGGRTDTQYF. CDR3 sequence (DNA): TGCAGTGCTAGTCAAGCGGGGGGGCGCACAGATACGCAGTATTTT.

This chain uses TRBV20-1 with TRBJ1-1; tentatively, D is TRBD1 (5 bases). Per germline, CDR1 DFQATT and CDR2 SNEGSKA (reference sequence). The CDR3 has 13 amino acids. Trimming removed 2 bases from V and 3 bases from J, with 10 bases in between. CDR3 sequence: CSARSGADTEAFF. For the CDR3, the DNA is TGCAGTGCTAGATCCGGGGCGGACACTGAAGCTTTCTTT.

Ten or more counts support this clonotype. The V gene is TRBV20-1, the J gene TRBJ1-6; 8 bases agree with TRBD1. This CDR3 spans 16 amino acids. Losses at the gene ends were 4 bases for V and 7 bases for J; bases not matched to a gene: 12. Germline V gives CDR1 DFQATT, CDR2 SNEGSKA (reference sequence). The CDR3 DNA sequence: TGCAGTGCTACTATAAACTACAGGGGGTCCAATTCACCCCTCCACTTT. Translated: CSATINYRGSNSPLHF.

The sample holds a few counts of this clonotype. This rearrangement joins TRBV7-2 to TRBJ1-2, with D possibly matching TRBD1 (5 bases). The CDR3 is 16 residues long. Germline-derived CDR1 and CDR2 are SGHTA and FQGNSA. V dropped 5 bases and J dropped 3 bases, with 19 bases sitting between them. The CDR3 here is CASSNDPGDSDYGYTF. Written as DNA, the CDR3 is TGTGCCAGCAGCAACGACCCTGGCGACAGCGACTATGGCTACACCTTC.

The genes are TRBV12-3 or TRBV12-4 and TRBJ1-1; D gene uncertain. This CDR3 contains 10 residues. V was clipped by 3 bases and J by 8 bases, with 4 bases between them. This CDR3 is CASSFGEAFF. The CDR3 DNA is TGTGCCAGCAGTTTCGGGGAAGCTTTCTTT.

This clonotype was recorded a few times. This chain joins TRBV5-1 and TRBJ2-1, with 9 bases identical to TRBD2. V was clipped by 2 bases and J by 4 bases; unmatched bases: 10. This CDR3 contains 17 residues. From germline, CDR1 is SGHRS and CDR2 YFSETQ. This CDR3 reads CASSLNERGAPYNEQFF. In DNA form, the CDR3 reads TGCGCCAGCAGCTTAAACGAGCGGGGGGCCCCGTACAATGAGCAGTTCTTC.

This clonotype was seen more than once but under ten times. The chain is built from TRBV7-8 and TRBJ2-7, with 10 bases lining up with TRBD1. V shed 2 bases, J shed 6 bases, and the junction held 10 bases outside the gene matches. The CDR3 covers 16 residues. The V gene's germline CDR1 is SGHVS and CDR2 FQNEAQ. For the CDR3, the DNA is TGTGCCAGCAGCTTACTTACCGGGACAGGGGCTGGCGAGCAGTACGTC. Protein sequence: CASSLLTGTGAGEQYV.

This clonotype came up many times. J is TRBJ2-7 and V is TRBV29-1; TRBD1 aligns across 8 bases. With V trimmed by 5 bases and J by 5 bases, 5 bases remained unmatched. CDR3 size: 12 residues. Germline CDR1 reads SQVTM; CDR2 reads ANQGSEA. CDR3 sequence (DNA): TGCAGCGTTCGCGACAGGGGCCACGAGCAGTACGTC. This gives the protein CSVRDRGHEQYV.

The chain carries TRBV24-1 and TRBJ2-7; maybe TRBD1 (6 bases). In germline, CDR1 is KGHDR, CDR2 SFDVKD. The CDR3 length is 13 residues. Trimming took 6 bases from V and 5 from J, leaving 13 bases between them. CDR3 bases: TGTGCCACCAGTCGTGGGACACCGGACGAGCAGTACTTC. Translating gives CATSRGTPDEQYF.

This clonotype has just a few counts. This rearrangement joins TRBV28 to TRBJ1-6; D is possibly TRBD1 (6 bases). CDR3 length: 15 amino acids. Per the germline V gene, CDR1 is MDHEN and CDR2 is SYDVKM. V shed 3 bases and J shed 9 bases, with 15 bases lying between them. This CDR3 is CASSFSQGISSPLHF. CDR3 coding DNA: TGTGCCAGCAGTTTCTCACAGGGTATTAGTTCACCCCTCCACTTT.

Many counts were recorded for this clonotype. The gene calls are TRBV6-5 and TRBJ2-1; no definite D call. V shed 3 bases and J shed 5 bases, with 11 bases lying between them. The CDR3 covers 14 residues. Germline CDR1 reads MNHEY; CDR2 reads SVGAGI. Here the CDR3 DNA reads TGTGCCAGCAGTTATTATGGGCCTAACAATGAGCAGTTCTTC. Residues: CASSYYGPNNEQFF.

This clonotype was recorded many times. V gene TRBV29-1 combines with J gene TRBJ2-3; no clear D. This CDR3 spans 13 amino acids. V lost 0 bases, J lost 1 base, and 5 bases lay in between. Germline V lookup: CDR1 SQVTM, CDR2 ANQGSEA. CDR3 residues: CSVEDTGTDTQYF. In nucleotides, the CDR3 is TGCAGCGTTGAAGATACCGGCACAGATACGCAGTATTTT.

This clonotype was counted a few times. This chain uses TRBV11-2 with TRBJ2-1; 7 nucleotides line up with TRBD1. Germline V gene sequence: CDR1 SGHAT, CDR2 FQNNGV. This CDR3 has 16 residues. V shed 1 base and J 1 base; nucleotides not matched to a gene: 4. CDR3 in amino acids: CASSLGAQGSYNEQFF. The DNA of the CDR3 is TGTGCCAGCAGCTTAGGGGCACAGGGGTCCTACAATGAGCAGTTCTTC.

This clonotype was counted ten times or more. The CDR3 protein is CASSQESQGLYEQYF. The CDR3 DNA follows: TGCGCCAGCAGCCAAGAATCCCAGGGGCTCTACGAGCAGTACTTC. The rearrangement links TRBV4-3 to TRBJ2-7, with D possibly TRBD1 on 6 matching bases. The CDR3 has 15 residues. V lost 0 bases, J lost 3 bases, and 12 bases lay in between. Germline CDR1 is LGHNA and CDR2 is YSLEER.

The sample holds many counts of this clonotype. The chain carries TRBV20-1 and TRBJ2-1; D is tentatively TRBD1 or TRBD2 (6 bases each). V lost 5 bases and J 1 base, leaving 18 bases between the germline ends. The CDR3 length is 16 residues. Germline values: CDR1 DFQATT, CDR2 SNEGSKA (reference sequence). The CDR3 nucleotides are TGCAGTGCTGCCCCAACCGTAGGGGGGTCCTACAATGAGCAGTTCTTC. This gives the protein CSAAPTVGGSYNEQFF.